What follows is one TCR beta chain and its context. No antigen is known for it. Donors came from a validation cohort of 90 to 150 subjects, distinct from the first 666-subject cohort. Germline assignment: CDR1 MDHEN and CDR2 SYDVKM. This CDR3 comprises 16 residues. Trimming took 3 bases from V and 5 from J; bases not matched to a gene: 10. These data come from a study of cytomegalovirus exposure and HLA in healthy donors. Regarding the study as a whole: Most TCR sequences were uncommon, yet certain public TCRs appeared in many donors.

Measured with immunoSEQ multiplex PCR; TCRdb has only the in-frame clones, and not every one. The table includes 100,000 to 150,000 clones, around 86% detected once. This receptor was obtained from a woman aged 18-29 years in good health and CMV-seronegative. The chain links TRBV28 to TRBJ2-3, with TRBD2 identical over 8 bases. Sequenced material: PBMCs. The CDR3 protein is CASSLSVAGPRDTQYF. The CDR3 DNA reads as TGTGCCAGCAGTTTGAGCGTAGCGGGGCCCAGAGATACGCAGTATTTT.